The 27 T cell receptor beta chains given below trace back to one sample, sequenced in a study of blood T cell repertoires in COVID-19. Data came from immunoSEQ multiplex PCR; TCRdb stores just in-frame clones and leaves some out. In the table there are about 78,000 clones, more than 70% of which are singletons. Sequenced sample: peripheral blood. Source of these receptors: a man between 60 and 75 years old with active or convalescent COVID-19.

In DNA, the CDR3 is TGTGCCAGCAGTTTTCTGGGGGCGAATCAGCCCCAGCATTTT. Its protein product is CASSFLGANQPQHF. This chain uses TRBV6-6 with TRBJ1-5, with D perhaps matching TRBD1 (6 bases). Germline values: CDR1 MNHNY, CDR2 SVGAGI (reference sequence). This CDR3 has 14 amino acids. Trimming removed 4 bases from V and 4 bases from J, with 11 bases in between.

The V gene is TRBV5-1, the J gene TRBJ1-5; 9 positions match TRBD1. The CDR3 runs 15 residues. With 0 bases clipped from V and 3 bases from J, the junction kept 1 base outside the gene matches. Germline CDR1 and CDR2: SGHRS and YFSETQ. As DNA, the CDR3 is TGCGCCAGCAGCTTGGGGACAGGGGCCAATCAGCCCCAGCATTTT. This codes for CASSLGTGANQPQHF.

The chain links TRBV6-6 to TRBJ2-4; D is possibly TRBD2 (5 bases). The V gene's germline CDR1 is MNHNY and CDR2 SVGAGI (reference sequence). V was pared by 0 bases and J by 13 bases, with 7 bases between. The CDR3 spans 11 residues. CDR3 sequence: CASSYSDLQYF. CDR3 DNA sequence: TGTGCCAGCAGTTACTCGGACTTACAGTACTTC.

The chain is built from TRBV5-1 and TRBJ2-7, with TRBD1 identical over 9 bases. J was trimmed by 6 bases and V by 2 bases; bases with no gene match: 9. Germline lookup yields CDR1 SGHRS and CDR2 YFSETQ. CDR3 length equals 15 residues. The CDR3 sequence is CASSFGAQGASEQYF. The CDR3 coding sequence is TGCGCCAGCAGCTTCGGCGCACAGGGGGCGTCCGAGCAGTACTTC.

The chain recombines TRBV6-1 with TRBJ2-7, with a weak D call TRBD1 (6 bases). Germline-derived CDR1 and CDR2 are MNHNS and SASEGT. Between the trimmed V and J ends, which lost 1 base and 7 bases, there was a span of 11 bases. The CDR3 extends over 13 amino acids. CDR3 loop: CASSEVRGIEQYF. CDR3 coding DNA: TGTGCCAGCAGTGAAGTAAGGGGGATTGAGCAGTACTTC.

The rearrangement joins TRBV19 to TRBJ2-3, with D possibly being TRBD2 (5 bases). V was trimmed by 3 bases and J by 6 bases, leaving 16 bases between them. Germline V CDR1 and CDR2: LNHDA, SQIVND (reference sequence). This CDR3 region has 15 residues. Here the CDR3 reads CASSILPWSGDTQYF. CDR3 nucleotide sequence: TGTGCCAGTAGTATCTTGCCCTGGTCGGGGGATACGCAGTATTTT. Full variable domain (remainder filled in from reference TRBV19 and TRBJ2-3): DGGITQSPKYLFRKEGQNVTLSCEQNLNHDAMYWYRQDPGQGLRLIYYSQIVNDFQKGDIAEGYSVSREKKESFPLTVTSAQKNPTAFYLCASSILPWSGDTQYFGPGTRLTVL.

DNA for the CDR3: TGTGCCAGCAGCGACAGGGCTTCTAACTATGGCTACACCTTC. Translation gives CASSDRASNYGYTF. The chain links TRBV5-6 to TRBJ1-2; TRBD1 matches at 7 bases. The germline V gene has CDR1 SGHDT and CDR2 YYEEEE. This CDR3 is 14 amino acids long. V trimming: 4 bases; J trimming: 0 bases; junction bases outside the gene matches: 3. Supplemented by reference TRBV5-6 and TRBJ1-2, the full variable domain reads DAGVTQSPTHLIKTRGQQVTLRCSPKSGHDTVSWYQQALGQGPQFIFQYYEEEERQRGNFPDRFSGHQFPNYSSELNVNALLLGDSALYLCASSDRASNYGYTFGSGTRLTVV.

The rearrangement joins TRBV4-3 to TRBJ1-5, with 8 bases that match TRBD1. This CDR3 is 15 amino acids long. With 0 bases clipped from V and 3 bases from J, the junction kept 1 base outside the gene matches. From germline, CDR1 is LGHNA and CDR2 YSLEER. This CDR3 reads CASSQDRGPNQPQHF. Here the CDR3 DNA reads TGCGCCAGCAGCCAAGACAGGGGGCCCAATCAGCCCCAGCATTTT.

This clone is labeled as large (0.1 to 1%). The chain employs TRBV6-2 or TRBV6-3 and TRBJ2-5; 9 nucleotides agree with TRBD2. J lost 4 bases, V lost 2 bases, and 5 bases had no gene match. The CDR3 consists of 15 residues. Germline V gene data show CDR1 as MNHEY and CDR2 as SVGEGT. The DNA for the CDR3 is TGTGCCAGCAGTTACCCCTCAGCGGGGGGAGAGACCCAGTACTTC. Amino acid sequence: CASSYPSAGGETQYF.

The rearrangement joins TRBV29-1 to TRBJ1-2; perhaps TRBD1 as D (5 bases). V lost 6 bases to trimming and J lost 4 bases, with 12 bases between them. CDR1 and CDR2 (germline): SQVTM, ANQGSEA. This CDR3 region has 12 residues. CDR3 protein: CSVVVQAYGYTF. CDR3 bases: TGCAGCGTCGTGGTACAGGCCTATGGCTACACCTTC.

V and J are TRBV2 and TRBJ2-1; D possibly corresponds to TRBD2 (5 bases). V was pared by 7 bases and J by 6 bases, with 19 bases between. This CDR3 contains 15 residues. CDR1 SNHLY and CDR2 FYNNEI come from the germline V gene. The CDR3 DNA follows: TGTGCCAGCAAGGTTGGGAGCGGAGCTACCAATGAGCAGTTCTTC. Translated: CASKVGSGATNEQFF. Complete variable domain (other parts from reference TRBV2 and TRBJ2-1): EPEVTQTPSHQVTQMGQEVILRCVPISNHLYFYWYRQILGQKVEFLVSFYNNEISEKSEIFDDQFSVERPDGSNFTLKIRSTKLEDSAMYFCASKVGSGATNEQFFGPGTRLTVL.

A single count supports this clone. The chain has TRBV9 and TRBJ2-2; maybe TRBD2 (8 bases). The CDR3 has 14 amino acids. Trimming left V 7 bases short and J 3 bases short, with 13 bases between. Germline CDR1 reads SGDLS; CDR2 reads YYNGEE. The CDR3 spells CASREGADTGELFF. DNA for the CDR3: TGTGCCAGCCGGGAGGGGGCGGACACCGGGGAGCTGTTTTTT.

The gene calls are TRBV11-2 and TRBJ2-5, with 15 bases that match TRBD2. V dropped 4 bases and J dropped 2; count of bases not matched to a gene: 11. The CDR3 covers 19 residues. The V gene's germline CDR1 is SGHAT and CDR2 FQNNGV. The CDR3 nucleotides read TGTGCCAGCAGCTCCCCTGGACTAGCGGGGGGGCCGGAACAAGAGACCCAGTACTTC. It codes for CASSSPGLAGGPEQETQYF.

CDR3 sequence (DNA): TGTGCCAGCAGCGTAGGACAGGGGAGCAATCAGCCCCAGCATTTT. It yields the protein CASSVGQGSNQPQHF. The genes are TRBV7-8 and TRBJ1-5; 9 bases line up with TRBD1. The CDR3 is 15 residues long. V was pared by 5 bases and J by 1 base, with 3 bases of the junction left unmatched. Per germline, CDR1 SGHVS and CDR2 FQNEAQ. Using reference TRBV7-8 and TRBJ1-5 for the parts outside the CDR3, the full variable domain is GAGVSQSPRYKVAKRGQDVALRCDPISGHVSLFWYQQALGQGPEFLTYFQNEAQLDKSGLPSDRFFAERPEGSVSTLKIQRTQQEDSAVYLCASSVGQGSNQPQHFGDGTRLSIL.

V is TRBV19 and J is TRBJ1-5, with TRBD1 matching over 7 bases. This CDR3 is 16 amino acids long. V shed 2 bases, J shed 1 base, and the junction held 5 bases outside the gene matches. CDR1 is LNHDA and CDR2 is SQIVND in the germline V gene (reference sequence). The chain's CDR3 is CASSITGAESNQPQHF. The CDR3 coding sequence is TGTGCCAGTAGTATAACAGGGGCGGAGAGCAATCAGCCCCAGCATTTT.

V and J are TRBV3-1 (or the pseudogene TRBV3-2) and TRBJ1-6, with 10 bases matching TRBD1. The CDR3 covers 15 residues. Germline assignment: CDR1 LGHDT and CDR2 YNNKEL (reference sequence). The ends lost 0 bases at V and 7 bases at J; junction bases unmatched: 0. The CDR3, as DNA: TGTGCCAGCAGCCAAGAGGGACAGGGGAATTCACCCCTCCACTTT. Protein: CASSQEGQGNSPLHF.

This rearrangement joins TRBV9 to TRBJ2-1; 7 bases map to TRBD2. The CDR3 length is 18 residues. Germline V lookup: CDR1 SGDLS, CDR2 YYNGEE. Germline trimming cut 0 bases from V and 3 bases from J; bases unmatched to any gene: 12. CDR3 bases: TGTGCCAGCAGCGTAGCTGGGAGGGGCGGGGACGGCTACAATGAGCAGTTCTTC. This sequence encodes CASSVAGRGGDGYNEQFF.

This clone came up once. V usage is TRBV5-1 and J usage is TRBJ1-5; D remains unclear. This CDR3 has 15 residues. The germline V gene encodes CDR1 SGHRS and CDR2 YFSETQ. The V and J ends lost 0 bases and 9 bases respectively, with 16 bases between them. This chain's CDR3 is CASSLEGGGLAPQHF. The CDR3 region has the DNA TGCGCCAGCAGCTTGGAGGGAGGAGGCTTAGCGCCCCAGCATTTT.

In DNA form, the CDR3 reads TGTGCCTGGAGTGTATCCACGGGACACGCCTTGAGGGAGCAGTACTTC. Protein product: CAWSVSTGHALREQYF. The gene calls are TRBV30 and TRBJ2-7; a weak D match, TRBD1 (6 bases). CDR3 length: 16 amino acids. Germline V gene lookup returns CDR1 GTSNPN and CDR2 SVGIG (reference sequence). Trimming removed 0 bases at V and 7 bases at J, with 22 bases between. The full variable domain, with the rest looked up from reference TRBV30 and TRBJ2-7, is SQTIHQWPATLVQPVGSPLSLECTVEGTSNPNLYWYRQAAGRGLQLLFYSVGIGQISSEVPQNLSASRPQDRQFILSSKKLLLSDSGFYLCAWSVSTGHALREQYFGPGTRLTVT.

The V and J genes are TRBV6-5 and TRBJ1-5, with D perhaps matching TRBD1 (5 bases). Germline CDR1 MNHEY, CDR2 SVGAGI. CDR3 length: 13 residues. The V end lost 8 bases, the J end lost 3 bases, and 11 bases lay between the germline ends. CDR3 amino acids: CASPNRFNQPQHF. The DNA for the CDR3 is TGTGCCAGCCCCAACAGGTTCAATCAGCCCCAGCATTTT.

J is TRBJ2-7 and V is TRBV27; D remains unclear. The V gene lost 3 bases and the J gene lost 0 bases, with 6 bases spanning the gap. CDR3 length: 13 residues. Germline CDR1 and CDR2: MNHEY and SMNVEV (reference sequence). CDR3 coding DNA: TGTGCCAGCAGTTTGGCAGGCTCCTACGAGCAGTACTTC. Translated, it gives CASSLAGSYEQYF.

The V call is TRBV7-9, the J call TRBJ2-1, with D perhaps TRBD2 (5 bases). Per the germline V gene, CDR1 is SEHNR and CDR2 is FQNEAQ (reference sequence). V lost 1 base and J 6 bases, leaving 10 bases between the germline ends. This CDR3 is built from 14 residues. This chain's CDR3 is CASSLDTGFNEQFF. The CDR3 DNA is TGTGCCAGCAGCTTAGATACGGGGTTCAATGAGCAGTTCTTC. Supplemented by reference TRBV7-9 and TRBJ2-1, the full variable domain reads DTGVSQNPRHKITKRGQNVTFRCDPISEHNRLYWYRQTLGQGPEFLTYFQNEAQLEKSRLLSDRFSAERPKGSFSTLEIQRTEQGDSAMYLCASSLDTGFNEQFFGPGTRLTVL.

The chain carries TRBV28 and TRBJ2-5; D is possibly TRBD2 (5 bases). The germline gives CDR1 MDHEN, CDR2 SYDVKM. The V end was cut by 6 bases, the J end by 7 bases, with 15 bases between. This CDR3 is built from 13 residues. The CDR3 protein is CASSSDSSGTQYF. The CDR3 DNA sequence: TGTGCCAGCAGCTCGGACTCCTCGGGGACCCAGTACTTC.

CDR3 loop: CASSPGAGGYTF. CDR3 DNA sequence: TGTGCCAGCAGCCCAGGGGCCGGAGGCTACACCTTC. The chain carries TRBV11-1 and TRBJ1-2; D possibly corresponds to TRBD1 (6 bases). V lost 5 bases to trimming and J lost 8 bases, with 12 bases between them. Per germline, CDR1 SGHAT and CDR2 FQDESV (reference sequence). CDR3 length: 12 amino acids.

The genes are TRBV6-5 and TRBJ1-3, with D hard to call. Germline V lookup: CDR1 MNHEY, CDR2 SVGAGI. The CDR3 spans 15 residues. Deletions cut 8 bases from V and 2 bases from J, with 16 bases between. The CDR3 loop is CASAQDYSPGNTIYF. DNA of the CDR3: TGTGCCAGCGCTCAGGACTACTCCCCTGGAAACACCATATATTTT.

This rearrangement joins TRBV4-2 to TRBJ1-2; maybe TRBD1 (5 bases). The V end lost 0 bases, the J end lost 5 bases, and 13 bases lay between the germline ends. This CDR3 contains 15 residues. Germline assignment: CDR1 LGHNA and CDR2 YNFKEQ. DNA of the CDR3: TGTGCCAGCAGCCAAGATCCCCAGGACAATTATGGCTACACCTTC. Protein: CASSQDPQDNYGYTF.

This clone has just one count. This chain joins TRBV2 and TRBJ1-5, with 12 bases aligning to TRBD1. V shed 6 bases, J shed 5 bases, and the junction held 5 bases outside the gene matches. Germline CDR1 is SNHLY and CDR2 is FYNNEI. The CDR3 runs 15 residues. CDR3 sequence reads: CASSPGTGGYQPQHF. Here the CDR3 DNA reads TGTGCCAGCAGCCCCGGGACAGGGGGCTATCAGCCCCAGCATTTT.